A single sample is the source of the 32 T cell receptor beta chains below, sequenced in a study of shared clonotypes between healthy human individuals. Profiling relied on immunoSEQ multiplex PCR, and the TCRdb table lists in-frame clones only, not all of them. Seen here are fewer than 130,000 clones, about 67% observed once, and the top ten hold approximately 25%. Specimen: memory CD8+ T cells sorted from blood. Subset reported: CD45RO+ cells pooled with CCR7-negative TemRA cells. The source of these receptors is a woman in her 30s in good health.

This clone was seen a single time. The J gene is TRBJ1-1, the V gene TRBV30; weak D call: TRBD1 (5 bases). Germline V gene data show CDR1 as GTSNPN and CDR2 as SVGIG (reference sequence). V gave up 3 bases and J gave up 1 base, with 9 bases separating them. The CDR3 spans 13 residues. CDR3 in amino acids: CAWRLRENTEAFF. The DNA for the CDR3 is TGTGCCTGGAGACTCAGGGAGAACACTGAAGCTTTCTTT.

This sequence joins TRBV10-2 and TRBJ2-1, with 8 bases aligning to TRBD2. J was trimmed by 4 bases and V by 0 bases; bases with no gene match: 8. The length of the CDR3 is 17 residues. Germline V CDR1 and CDR2: WSHSY, SAAADI. The CDR3 DNA sequence: TGCGCCAGCAGTGAGTCTTGCTGCCGGGAGGGGTACAATGAGCAGTTCTTC. Translated, it gives CASSESCCREGYNEQFF.

The rearrangement joins TRBV5-6 to TRBJ2-7; maybe TRBD2 (5 bases). The germline gives CDR1 SGHDT, CDR2 YYEEEE. The CDR3 consists of 16 residues. V shed 4 bases and J shed 1 base, with 18 bases lying between them. For the CDR3, the DNA is TGTGCCAGCAGCACTCTATCAGCGGTTCAGTCCTACGAGCAGTACTTC. Its translation: CASSTLSAVQSYEQYF.

V and J are TRBV19 and TRBJ1-1; 9 bases are shared with TRBD1. Germline V CDR1 and CDR2: LNHDA, SQIVND (reference sequence). After removal of 0 bases from V and 4 bases from J, the junction contained 3 bases not matched to a gene. The CDR3 is 15 amino acids. Here the CDR3 DNA reads TGTGCCAGTAGTATAGACGGGACAGGGATCACTGAAGCTTTCTTT. Translation gives CASSIDGTGITEAFF. Full variable domain (remainder filled in from reference TRBV19 and TRBJ1-1): DGGITQSPKYLFRKEGQNVTLSCEQNLNHDAMYWYRQDPGQGLRLIYYSQIVNDFQKGDIAEGYSVSREKKESFPLTVTSAQKNPTAFYLCASSIDGTGITEAFFGQGTRLTVV.

This clone showed up just once. The chain carries TRBV28 and TRBJ2-7; possibly TRBD2 for D (5 bases). This CDR3 has 14 amino acids. V lost 6 bases, J lost 5 bases, and 17 bases lay in between. Germline V gives CDR1 MDHEN, CDR2 SYDVKM. The CDR3 coding sequence is TGTGCCAGCAGCCGACACATAGCGTTACACGAGCAGTACTTC. Its protein is CASSRHIALHEQYF.

V is TRBV27 and J is TRBJ2-1; D not resolved. CDR3 size: 17 residues. Germline CDR1 MNHEY, CDR2 SMNVEV (reference sequence). V shed 2 bases and J shed 1 base, with 15 bases lying between them. The CDR3 loop is CASSLNLATTSYNEQFF. The CDR3 DNA reads TGTGCCAGCAGTTTAAATTTGGCCACGACTTCCTACAATGAGCAGTTCTTC.

The chain uses TRBV19 and TRBJ1-4; D gene ambiguous. CDR1 and CDR2 from the germline V gene are LNHDA and SQIVND (reference sequence). With 5 bases removed from V and 3 bases from J, the gap between germline ends came to 16 bases. This CDR3 has 16 residues. The CDR3 nucleotides are TGTGCCAGTAGTGCCTATCGGGGTCCTGCTAATGAAAAACTGTTTTTT. Amino acids: CASSAYRGPANEKLFF.

CDR3 sequence: CASSIWTGHEKLFF. The CDR3 nucleotides read TGTGCCAGTAGTATATGGACAGGGCATGAAAAACTGTTTTTT. The rearrangement uses TRBV19 and TRBJ1-4, with 8 bases that match TRBD1. This CDR3 region has 14 residues. CDR1 LNHDA and CDR2 SQIVND come from the germline V gene (reference sequence). The V segment lost 2 bases and the J segment 6 bases; nucleotides outside the gene matches: 2.

This clone was detected once. The CDR3 coding sequence is TGTGCCAGCACCTTTATATACACCTCAGACACAGATACGCAGTATTTT. It translates to CASTFIYTSDTDTQYF. This sequence joins TRBV2 and TRBJ2-3; unclear D gene. Trimming stripped 7 bases from V and 2 bases from J, with 19 bases between. Germline CDR1 is SNHLY and CDR2 is FYNNEI. The CDR3 spans 16 residues. The complete variable domain, with remaining parts taken from reference TRBV2 and TRBJ2-3, reads EPEVTQTPSHQVTQMGQEVILRCVPISNHLYFYWYRQILGQKVEFLVSFYNNEISEKSEIFDDQFSVERPDGSNFTLKIRSTKLEDSAMYFCASTFIYTSDTDTQYFGPGTRLTVL.

This clone showed up just once. CDR3 residues: CASSGRDRAYNEQFF. The CDR3 nucleotides read TGTGCCAGCAGTGGCCGGGACAGGGCCTACAATGAGCAGTTCTTC. The J gene is TRBJ2-1, the V gene TRBV2; TRBD1 matches at 9 bases. J gave up 2 bases and V 4 bases, and 3 bases lay outside the gene matches. Germline V lookup: CDR1 SNHLY, CDR2 FYNNEI. The CDR3 covers 15 residues.

The chain links TRBV10-2 to TRBJ2-7; 9 bases map to TRBD2. The CDR3 sequence is 19 residues long. V dropped 1 base and J dropped 4; count of bases not matched to a gene: 17. The germline CDR1 and CDR2 sequences are WSHSY and SAAADI. The CDR3: CASSEWPGTSQILLYEQYF. The CDR3 DNA reads as TGCGCCAGCAGTGAGTGGCCCGGGACTAGCCAGATCTTACTTTACGAGCAGTACTTC.

The gene calls are TRBV7-6 and TRBJ2-7, with no clear D. The CDR3 covers 12 residues. V was clipped by 0 bases and J by 5 bases, with 5 bases between them. Germline assignment: CDR1 SGHVS and CDR2 FNYEAQ. The CDR3 DNA reads as TGTGCCAGCAGCTTAGCGGAGAACGAGCAGTACTTC. Its translation: CASSLAENEQYF.

The chain has TRBV6-4 and TRBJ2-2; 10 bases agree with TRBD2. J gave up 3 bases and V 5 bases, and 3 bases lay outside the gene matches. This CDR3 has 15 residues. Germline V CDR1 and CDR2: MRHNA, SNTAGT. CDR3 amino acids: CASSRTSGDTGELFF. The CDR3, as DNA: TGTGCCAGCAGTAGGACTAGCGGAGACACCGGGGAGCTGTTTTTT.

The chain links TRBV2 to TRBJ2-1, with D possibly being TRBD1 (5 bases). V shed 2 bases and J shed 7 bases, with 12 bases lying between them. CDR1 is SNHLY, CDR2 FYNNEI, per germline. The CDR3 spans 14 residues. The CDR3 is CASSEKQDGNEQFF. The DNA for the CDR3 is TGTGCCAGCAGTGAAAAACAGGACGGTAATGAGCAGTTCTTC.

The chain recombines TRBV5-1 with TRBJ1-2; 7 nucleotides line up with TRBD1. The CDR3 length is 14 residues. Germline CDR1 reads SGHRS; CDR2 reads YFSETQ. The ends lost 4 bases at V and 5 bases at J; junction bases unmatched: 8. CDR3 sequence reads: CASSEMTGFYGYTF. The CDR3 DNA follows: TGCGCCAGCAGCGAGATGACAGGGTTTTATGGCTACACCTTC.

The rearrangement joins TRBV5-3 to TRBJ2-2; no clear D. TRBV5-3 belongs to the ORF category, with a function that is uncertain. The CDR3 sequence is 14 residues long. The V and J ends lost 2 bases and 0 bases respectively, with 5 bases between them. The CDR3 here is CARSFQSNTGELFF. The DNA of the CDR3 is TGTGCCAGAAGCTTCCAGTCGAACACCGGGGAGCTGTTTTTT.

J is TRBJ1-3 and V is TRBV30; D possibly corresponds to TRBD1 (6 bases). Germline CDR1 is GTSNPN and CDR2 is SVGIG (reference sequence). The ends were cut back, 8 bases at V and 1 base at J, with 9 bases in the middle. The CDR3 length is 12 residues. As DNA, the CDR3 is TGTGCCAGCGACAGGTCTGGAAACACCATATATTTT. Its translation: CASDRSGNTIYF.

The rearrangement links TRBV19 to TRBJ1-1; 7 positions match TRBD1. CDR3 size: 14 residues. The V and J ends lost 5 bases and 2 bases, in that order; junction bases with no gene match: 5. Germline loops: CDR1 LNHDA, CDR2 SQIVND (reference sequence). The CDR3 coding sequence is TGTGCCAGTAGTCCCCGGGACAGTAACACTGAAGCTTTCTTT. Residues: CASSPRDSNTEAFF.

The chain joins TRBV7-6 to TRBJ2-5; 7 nucleotides match TRBD1. This CDR3 has 14 residues. The V gene's germline CDR1 is SGHVS and CDR2 FNYEAQ. V dropped 2 bases and J dropped 3; count of bases not matched to a gene: 3. The CDR3 DNA follows: TGTGCCAGCAGCTTAAGAGGGGGCGAAGAGACCCAGTACTTC. It translates to CASSLRGGEETQYF.

The V gene is TRBV7-6, the J gene TRBJ2-5, with D hard to call. The J call may not be correct, given that the DNA end is closer to TRBJ2-7. The CDR3 is made up of 12 amino acids. Germline CDR1 is SGHVS and CDR2 is FNYEAQ. This CDR3 reads CASSLFTDEQYF. The DNA for the CDR3 is TGTGCCAGCAGCTTGTTTACGGACGAGCAGTACTTC.

The chain has TRBV18 and TRBJ2-2, with 8 nucleotides matching TRBD1. The germline V gene has CDR1 KGHSH and CDR2 LQKENI. J was trimmed by 4 bases and V by 2 bases; bases with no gene match: 9. This CDR3 spans 17 amino acids. Here the CDR3 DNA reads TGTGCCAGCTCACCAAGATTCCGGACAGGGACCACCGGGGAGCTGTTTTTT. Residues: CASSPRFRTGTTGELFF. Supplemented by reference TRBV18 and TRBJ2-2, the full variable domain reads NAGVMQNPRHLVRRRGQEARLRCSPMKGHSHVYWYRQLPEEGLKFMVYLQKENIIDESGMPKERFSAEFPKEGPSILRIQQVVRGDSAAYFCASSPRFRTGTTGELFFGEGSRLTVL.

This sequence joins TRBV5-6 and TRBJ1-3, with TRBD1 matching over 9 bases. Looked up from germline, CDR1 is SGHDT and CDR2 is YYEEEE. With V trimmed by 6 bases and J by 2 bases, 6 bases remained unmatched. The CDR3 is made up of 15 amino acids. The CDR3 nucleotides are TGTGCCAGCACACAACAGGGGGCCGCTGGAAACACCATATATTTT. This gives the protein CASTQQGAAGNTIYF.

The chain carries TRBV9 and TRBJ2-1; no clear D. The V gene lost 0 bases and the J gene lost 1 base, with 5 bases spanning the gap. The germline V gene has CDR1 SGDLS and CDR2 YYNGEE. The CDR3 extends over 14 amino acids. The CDR3, as DNA: TGTGCCAGCAGCGTAGAAACTTCCTACAATGAGCAGTTCTTC. It yields the protein CASSVETSYNEQFF.

This clone appeared many times. The rearrangement links TRBV19 to TRBJ2-5; 9 bases are a match to TRBD2. The CDR3 covers 15 residues. The trim removed 3 bases at V and 0 bases at J, leaving 2 bases unmatched. Germline-derived CDR1 and CDR2 are LNHDA and SQIVND (reference sequence). CDR3 coding DNA: TGTGCCAGTAGTATGGCTAGCGGGGACCAAGAGACCCAGTACTTC. Translation: CASSMASGDQETQYF.

This clone was seen only a few times. This sequence joins TRBV28 and TRBJ1-2; D remains unclear. Germline V gene data show CDR1 as MDHEN and CDR2 as SYDVKM. This CDR3 contains 12 residues. V dropped 6 bases and J dropped 8 bases, with 13 bases sitting between them. The CDR3 DNA sequence: TGTGCCAGCAGGGCAGGTAGTGGAGGCTACACCTTC. Translation: CASRAGSGGYTF.

This clone was seen a handful of times. The chain has TRBV30 and TRBJ1-1; no firm D call. The CDR3 sequence is 11 residues long. The V end was cut by 5 bases, the J end by 6 bases, with 10 bases between. The germline CDR1 and CDR2 sequences are GTSNPN and SVGIG (reference sequence). This CDR3 is CAWLMMSEAFF. CDR3 DNA sequence: TGTGCCTGGCTGATGATGTCTGAAGCTTTCTTT.

This clone was found many times. The chain is built from TRBV27 and TRBJ1-1; no firm D call. The CDR3 spans 13 residues. CDR1 MNHEY and CDR2 SMNVEV come from the germline V gene (reference sequence). The V and J ends lost 4 bases and 4 bases respectively, with 10 bases between them. The CDR3 sequence: CASSYKYGTEAFF. The CDR3 DNA follows: TGTGCCAGCAGTTACAAGTACGGCACTGAAGCTTTCTTT.

The J gene is TRBJ1-2, the V gene TRBV2; 7 nucleotides match TRBD1. CDR3 size: 19 residues. The trim removed 4 bases at V and 1 base at J, leaving 18 bases unmatched. Germline V gives CDR1 SNHLY, CDR2 FYNNEI. The CDR3 DNA is TGTGCCAGCAGTGCTAGGGGAGGGGGCAGTAACTTCCATAACTATGGCTACACCTTC. This translates into CASSARGGGSNFHNYGYTF.

The chain has TRBV2 and TRBJ2-7; D gene uncertain. The germline gives CDR1 SNHLY, CDR2 FYNNEI. CDR3 length: 15 amino acids. Trimming took 1 base from V and 6 from J, leaving 16 bases between them. The DNA of the CDR3 is TGTGCCAGCAGTGAAGGGCCGGGTTCTCAAGGCGAGCAGTACTTC. Encoded protein: CASSEGPGSQGEQYF. Full variable domain (remainder filled in from reference TRBV2 and TRBJ2-7): EPEVTQTPSHQVTQMGQEVILRCVPISNHLYFYWYRQILGQKVEFLVSFYNNEISEKSEIFDDQFSVERPDGSNFTLKIRSTKLEDSAMYFCASSEGPGSQGEQYFGPGTRLTVT.

This clone was detected only a few times. This rearrangement joins TRBV19 to TRBJ2-7; possibly TRBD1 or TRBD2 for D (6 bases each). CDR1 is LNHDA, CDR2 SQIVND, per germline (reference sequence). Trimming stripped 3 bases from V and 0 bases from J, with 9 bases between. The CDR3 runs 14 residues. The CDR3 spells CASSMRGASYEQYF. In DNA, the CDR3 is TGTGCCAGTAGTATGAGGGGGGCCTCCTACGAGCAGTACTTC.

The chain employs TRBV29-1 and TRBJ2-7, with D perhaps assigned TRBD1 or TRBD2 (5 bases each). Trimming took 7 bases from V and 9 from J, leaving 19 bases between them. CDR1 and CDR2 from the germline V gene are SQVTM and ANQGSEA. The CDR3 totals 12 residues. CDR3 nucleotides: TGCAGCGGACTCGACGGGGACCTCGGGCAGTACTTC. Its translation: CSGLDGDLGQYF.

The chain links TRBV6-1 to TRBJ2-5; 10 bases agree with TRBD1. The DNA matches TRBJ2-7 better at its end, which makes the J call doubtful. CDR1 and CDR2 from the germline V gene are MNHNS and SASEGT. The CDR3 spans 15 residues. The CDR3 loop reads CASSEAGTGAHEQYF. CDR3 DNA: TGTGCCAGCAGTGAAGCGGGGACAGGGGCCCACGAGCAGTACTTC.